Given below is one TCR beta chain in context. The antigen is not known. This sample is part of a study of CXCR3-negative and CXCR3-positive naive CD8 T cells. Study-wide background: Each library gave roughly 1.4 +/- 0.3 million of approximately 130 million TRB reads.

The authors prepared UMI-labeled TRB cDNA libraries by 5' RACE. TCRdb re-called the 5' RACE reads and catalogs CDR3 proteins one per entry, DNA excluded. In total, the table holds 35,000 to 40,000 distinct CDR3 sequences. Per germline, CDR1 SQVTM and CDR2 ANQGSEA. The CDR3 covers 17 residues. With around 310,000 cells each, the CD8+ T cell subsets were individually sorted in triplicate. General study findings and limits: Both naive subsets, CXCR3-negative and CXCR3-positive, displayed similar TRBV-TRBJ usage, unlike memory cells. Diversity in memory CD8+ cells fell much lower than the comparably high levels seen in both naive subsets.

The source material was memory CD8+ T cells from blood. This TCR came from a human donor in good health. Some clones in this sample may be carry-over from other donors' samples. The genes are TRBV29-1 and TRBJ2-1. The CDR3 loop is CSVEDLILSGSLNEQFF.